Following are 26 T cell receptor beta chains from one sample sequenced in a study of cytomegalovirus exposure and HLA in healthy donors. The PCR contained 60 Vbeta and 13 Jbeta primers. Repertoires were generated with immunoSEQ multiplex PCR, while TCRdb's copy carries only in-frame clones and drops some. The top ten clones hold 7.7% of a sample with 150,000 to 200,000 clones, around 80% of them seen once. The specimen was PBMCs. These receptor sequences come from a woman in her 40s in good health and CMV-seropositive.

This chain connects TRBV15 to TRBJ2-1; 12 positions agree with TRBD2. Germline assignment: CDR1 LNHNV and CDR2 YYDKDF (reference sequence). With V trimmed by 8 bases and J by 10 bases, 12 bases remained unmatched. The CDR3 spans 15 residues. The CDR3 DNA reads TGTGCCACCCGATCGACTAGCGGGAGAACGGGGGAGCAGTTCTTC. Translation: CATRSTSGRTGEQFF.

The chain has TRBV28 and TRBJ2-2; the match to TRBD2 covers 10 bases. CDR1 and CDR2 from the germline V gene are MDHEN and SYDVKM. The CDR3 has 15 amino acids. V lost 8 bases to trimming and J lost 6 bases; unmatched junction nucleotides: 9. The CDR3 sequence is CASSLRLAGAGELFF. Here the CDR3 DNA reads TGTGCCAGCTCATTACGGCTAGCGGGAGCCGGGGAGCTGTTTTTT. The complete variable domain, with remaining parts taken from reference TRBV28 and TRBJ2-2, reads DVKVTQSSRYLVKRTGEKVFLECVQDMDHENMFWYRQDPGLGLRLIYFSYDVKMKEKGDIPEGYSVSREKKERFSLILESASTNQTSMYLCASSLRLAGAGELFFGEGSRLTVL.

CDR3 DNA: TGTGCCAGCAGTTTTACGGGGTTTAGCTCCTATAATTCACCCCTCCACTTT. This codes for CASSFTGFSSYNSPLHF. The gene calls are TRBV27 and TRBJ1-6; D ambiguous. Germline V gene data show CDR1 as MNHEY and CDR2 as SMNVEV (reference sequence). V dropped 3 bases and J dropped 0 bases, with 12 bases sitting between them. The CDR3 is 17 amino acids.

The rearrangement joins TRBV27 to TRBJ2-1, with TRBD2 matching over 7 bases. Trimming took 4 bases from V and 4 from J; bases not matched to a gene: 4. The CDR3 is 14 amino acids. Looked up from germline, CDR1 is MNHEY and CDR2 is SMNVEV (reference sequence). The CDR3: CASSSGLNYNEQFF. The CDR3 bases are TGTGCCAGCAGTTCGGGACTAAATTACAATGAGCAGTTCTTC.

The chain links TRBV27 to TRBJ2-7, with TRBD2 as a possible D gene (5 bases). CDR1 is MNHEY, CDR2 SMNVEV, per germline (reference sequence). The CDR3 totals 14 residues. Trimming stripped 2 bases from V and 2 bases from J, with 10 bases between. This chain's CDR3 is CASSLRGGPYEQYF. CDR3 nucleotide sequence: TGTGCCAGCAGTTTACGGGGTGGCCCCTACGAGCAGTACTTC.

V gene TRBV7-3 combines with J gene TRBJ2-1, with 8 bases fitting TRBD2. V shed 5 bases and J 7 bases; nucleotides not matched to a gene: 4. The CDR3 runs 13 residues. Germline CDR1 reads SGHTA; CDR2 reads FQGTGA. CDR3 amino acids: CASSQGLENEQFF. The DNA for the CDR3 is TGTGCCAGCAGCCAGGGACTAGAGAATGAGCAGTTCTTC.

The chain combines TRBV30 with TRBJ2-7, with D perhaps TRBD1 (5 bases). Trimming removed 0 bases at V and 2 bases at J, with 17 bases between. The CDR3 consists of 16 residues. Germline CDR1 GTSNPN, CDR2 SVGIG (reference sequence). CDR3 coding DNA: TGTGCCTGGAGTGTCGGACAATCCGTGGGTACCTACGAGCAGTACTTC. Translating it yields CAWSVGQSVGTYEQYF.

The chain links TRBV10-1 to TRBJ2-7, with D possibly being TRBD1 (5 bases). Germline CDR1 and CDR2: WNHNN and SYGVQD (reference sequence). The CDR3 consists of 13 residues. Trimming took 6 bases from V and 2 from J, leaving 11 bases between them. The CDR3 loop is CASSAGSTYEQYF. The CDR3 DNA is TGCGCCAGCAGCGCAGGGTCTACCTACGAGCAGTACTTC.

In its sample, this clone was seen once. This chain links TRBV10-3 with TRBJ2-7; 10 bases agree with TRBD1. The CDR3 length is 13 residues. The V gene's germline CDR1 is ENHRY and CDR2 SYGVKD. Trimming at V came to 11 bases and at J to 2 bases, leaving 6 bases not matched to a gene. CDR3 sequence: CALGQGDTYEQYF. The CDR3, as DNA: TGTGCCTTAGGACAGGGGGATACCTACGAGCAGTACTTC.

Turning to this clone: Other DNA variants within this sample encode the same CDR3. The chain combines TRBV19 with TRBJ2-5, with TRBD2 matching 11 bases. Per the germline V gene, CDR1 is LNHDA and CDR2 is SQIVND (reference sequence). This CDR3 comprises 15 residues. Unmatched junction bases numbered 2, after V lost 2 bases and J lost 3 bases. The CDR3 DNA follows: TGTGCCAGTAGTATACTAGCGGGAGGCGAAGAGACCCAGTACTTC. It yields the protein CASSILAGGEETQYF.

The chain links TRBV15 to TRBJ2-7; 9 nucleotides agree with TRBD2. Germline V lookup: CDR1 LNHNV, CDR2 YYDKDF (reference sequence). There are 15 residues in the CDR3. After removal of 0 bases from V and 7 bases from J, the junction contained 7 bases not matched to a gene. The CDR3 nucleotides are TGTGCCACCAGCAGAGATGTGGCGGGAGGGCGAGAGCAGTACTTC. Its translation is CATSRDVAGGREQYF.

The chain links TRBV28 to TRBJ1-2, with D uncertain. CDR3 length: 15 amino acids. Deletions cut 3 bases from V and 1 base from J, with 12 bases between. Germline lookup yields CDR1 MDHEN and CDR2 SYDVKM. The CDR3 sequence is CASSFGPSFNYGYTF. CDR3 nucleotide sequence: TGTGCCAGCAGTTTTGGGCCCTCATTTAACTATGGCTACACCTTC.

V and J are TRBV28 and TRBJ2-4; 9 bases align to TRBD1. After removal of 5 bases from V and 8 bases from J, the junction contained 10 bases not matched to a gene. Germline loops: CDR1 MDHEN, CDR2 SYDVKM. The CDR3 consists of 15 residues. CDR3 residues: CASSPKTGGSDIQYF. CDR3 DNA: TGTGCCAGCAGTCCGAAGACAGGGGGATCCGACATTCAGTACTTC. The full variable domain, completed using reference TRBV28 and TRBJ2-4, is DVKVTQSSRYLVKRTGEKVFLECVQDMDHENMFWYRQDPGLGLRLIYFSYDVKMKEKGDIPEGYSVSREKKERFSLILESASTNQTSMYLCASSPKTGGSDIQYFGAGTRLSVL.

J is TRBJ2-5 and V is TRBV7-6; 7 bases are a match to TRBD1. With 2 bases clipped from V and 2 bases from J, the junction kept 11 bases outside the gene matches. The CDR3 contains 17 residues. Germline loops: CDR1 SGHVS, CDR2 FNYEAQ. CDR3 DNA: TGTGCCAGCAGCTTATTATATAGGTCGGGACAGCAAGAGACCCAGTACTTC. Amino acid sequence: CASSLLYRSGQQETQYF.

V and J are TRBV7-8 and TRBJ1-3; 7 bases align to TRBD1. Germline CDR1 reads SGHVS; CDR2 reads FQNEAQ. J lost 4 bases, V lost 1 base, and 7 bases had no gene match. CDR3 length: 16 amino acids. The CDR3 here is CASSLVARGWGNTIYF. CDR3 nucleotide sequence: TGTGCCAGCAGCTTAGTCGCCAGGGGGTGGGGAAACACCATATATTTT.

V usage is TRBV10-1 and J usage is TRBJ1-1, with 9 nucleotides matching TRBD1. This CDR3 region has 12 residues. The V gene end was trimmed by 4 bases and the J gene end by 11 bases; junction bases not matched to a gene: 5. Germline CDR1 is WNHNN and CDR2 is SYGVQD (reference sequence). In DNA, the CDR3 is TGCGCCAGCAGTGGGGAGACAGGGGGTGCTTTCTTT. Translation gives CASSGETGGAFF.

The chain combines TRBV28 with TRBJ2-7; no firm D call. Germline CDR1 is MDHEN and CDR2 is SYDVKM. V was trimmed by 7 bases and J by 1 base, leaving 14 bases between them. The CDR3 loop spans 14 amino acids. The CDR3 reads CASTIAGDSYEQYF. CDR3 in DNA: TGTGCCAGCACCATTGCCGGTGATTCCTACGAGCAGTACTTC.

There are many counts of this clone. This chain links TRBV7-9 with TRBJ1-1; 10 bases are shared with TRBD1. The ends lost 4 bases at V and 10 bases at J; junction bases unmatched: 12. Per germline, CDR1 SEHNR and CDR2 FQNEAQ (reference sequence). This CDR3 is built from 15 residues. This chain's CDR3 is CASSSLGQGLSGAFF. DNA for the CDR3: TGTGCCAGCAGCTCTCTGGGACAGGGGTTATCTGGAGCTTTCTTT. Complete variable domain (other parts from reference TRBV7-9 and TRBJ1-1): DTGVSQNPRHKITKRGQNVTFRCDPISEHNRLYWYRQTLGQGPEFLTYFQNEAQLEKSRLLSDRFSAERPKGSFSTLEIQRTEQGDSAMYLCASSSLGQGLSGAFFGQGTRLTVV.

This clone was observed a single time. The V call is TRBV5-1, the J call TRBJ2-1, with 10 bases matching TRBD2. J gave up 3 bases and V 9 bases, and 3 bases lay outside the gene matches. Germline V gene sequence: CDR1 SGHRS, CDR2 YFSETQ. The CDR3 covers 13 residues. For the CDR3, the DNA is TGCGCCACCGGGACTAGCGACTACAATGAGCAGTTCTTC. Protein product: CATGTSDYNEQFF.

The chain employs TRBV2 and TRBJ2-2, with 7 bases that match TRBD1. The ends lost 6 bases at V and 2 bases at J; junction bases unmatched: 6. This CDR3 spans 15 amino acids. CDR1 SNHLY and CDR2 FYNNEI come from the germline V gene. CDR3 sequence: CASSPGQENTGELFF. The CDR3 coding sequence is TGTGCCAGCAGCCCCGGACAGGAAAACACCGGGGAGCTGTTTTTT.

The chain employs TRBV6-5 and TRBJ1-1, with 7 bases matching TRBD1. J gave up 3 bases and V 7 bases, and 5 bases lay outside the gene matches. CDR1 and CDR2 (germline): MNHEY, SVGAGI. The CDR3 covers 13 residues. This CDR3 reads CASTPDRDTEAFF. The CDR3 DNA is TGTGCCAGCACTCCAGACAGGGACACTGAAGCTTTCTTT.

J is TRBJ2-7 and V is TRBV19; no reliable D call. The CDR3 runs to 15 residues. Trimming took off 5 bases at V and 1 base at J, with 15 bases between the two ends. Germline-derived CDR1 and CDR2 are LNHDA and SQIVND (reference sequence). CDR3 sequence reads: CASSRGDLRSYEQYF. DNA of the CDR3: TGTGCCAGTAGTCGCGGTGACTTGCGGTCCTACGAGCAGTACTTC.

V is TRBV2 and J is TRBJ1-4, with D possibly being TRBD1 (6 bases). V lost 6 bases to trimming and J lost 8 bases, with 13 bases between them. The CDR3 runs 13 residues. Per the germline V gene, CDR1 is SNHLY and CDR2 is FYNNEI. CDR3 in DNA: TGTGCCAGCAGCCAGGGGTTTGGGGAAAAACTGTTTTTT. Amino acid sequence: CASSQGFGEKLFF.

The chain recombines TRBV28 with TRBJ1-2; no clear D. Germline V gene sequence: CDR1 MDHEN, CDR2 SYDVKM. The CDR3 spans 15 residues. V lost 4 bases and J lost 0, with 12 bases in between. The CDR3 coding sequence is TGTGCCAGCAGTTCTCCGGCGAGGGCTAACTATGGCTACACCTTC. It specifies CASSSPARANYGYTF.

The V call is TRBV5-4, the J call TRBJ1-1; TRBD1 agrees at 9 bases. Germline assignment: CDR1 SGHNT and CDR2 YYREEE (reference sequence). V gave up 2 bases and J gave up 10 bases; unmatched junction bases: 12. CDR3 length: 15 residues. CDR3 loop: CASSFGGTGNSGAFF. CDR3 in DNA: TGTGCCAGCAGCTTTGGCGGGACAGGGAATAGTGGAGCTTTCTTT.

The chain has TRBV5-1 and TRBJ2-5; D possibly corresponds to TRBD1 (5 bases). The CDR3 runs to 15 residues. The ends were cut back, 1 base at V and 1 base at J, with 11 bases in the middle. Germline V CDR1 and CDR2: SGHRS, YFSETQ. In nucleotides, the CDR3 is TGCGCCAGCAGCTTGTTGACAGCTTCCCAAGAGACCCAGTACTTC. Translating gives CASSLLTASQETQYF. The variable domain in full, with the rest retrieved from reference TRBV5-1 and TRBJ2-5, is KAGVTQTPRYLIKTRGQQVTLSCSPISGHRSVSWYQQTPGQGLQFLFEYFSETQRNKGNFPGRFSGRQFSNSRSEMNVSTLELGDSALYLCASSLLTASQETQYFGPGTRLLVL.